This T cell receptor (beta chain) is drawn from a study of cytomegalovirus exposure and HLA in healthy donors. Primers for the PCR totalled 60 Vbeta and 13 Jbeta. Original methodology: It was a later analysis that counted tens of millions of unique TCR beta chains, of which about 10 million were shared. TCRdb keeps only in-frame clones here, not all; method: immunoSEQ multiplex PCR. The V and J calls and clone size come from that table; D and trimming were worked out from the DNA. The sample includes over 85,000 clones, approximately 80% of them seen just once. Germline values: CDR1 WSHSY, CDR2 SAAADI. CDR3 length: 13 amino acids. V dropped 4 bases and J dropped 3 bases, with 7 bases sitting between them.

The chain combines TRBV10-2 with TRBJ1-5; D is unresolved. The sample taken for sequencing was PBMCs. The clonotype was recovered from a middle-aged man in good health and CMV-seronegative. CDR3 sequence (DNA): TGCGCCAGCAGTGTTACAGTCAATCAGCCCCAGCATTTT. Its translation: CASSVTVNQPQHF.